This T cell receptor beta chain appears in the sequencing data of a study of brain T cells in children with intractable seizures. Points from the study as a whole: Patients' HCMV serostatus was unknown; virus specificity rests on CDR3 similarity alone.

The time point was: blood from clinic visit 5 months post-surgery; TSC patient then seizure free. Only cases whose brain tissue showed the highest T cell transcript signatures were sequenced. The CDR3 is 14 residues long. V was trimmed by 6 bases and J by 2 bases, leaving 17 bases between them. CDR1 and CDR2 (germline): SQVTM, ANQGSEA. Note on this clone: The antigen is undetermined.

Some clones are missing from TCRdb's copy, which holds only in-frame ones; the method was immunoSEQ multiplex PCR. Found here are hundreds of thousands of clones, over 85% of them singletons; the top ten hold 5.7%. The specimen comprised peripheral blood, sampled more than 4 months after surgery. This receptor was taken from a boy younger than two with tuberous sclerosis and intractable seizures. The chain employs TRBV29-1 and TRBJ2-7; D is perhaps TRBD1 (6 bases). CDR3 sequence (DNA): TGCAGCGTAGGACAGCAATACAACCCCTACGAGCAGTACTTC. The encoded protein is CSVGQQYNPYEQYF.